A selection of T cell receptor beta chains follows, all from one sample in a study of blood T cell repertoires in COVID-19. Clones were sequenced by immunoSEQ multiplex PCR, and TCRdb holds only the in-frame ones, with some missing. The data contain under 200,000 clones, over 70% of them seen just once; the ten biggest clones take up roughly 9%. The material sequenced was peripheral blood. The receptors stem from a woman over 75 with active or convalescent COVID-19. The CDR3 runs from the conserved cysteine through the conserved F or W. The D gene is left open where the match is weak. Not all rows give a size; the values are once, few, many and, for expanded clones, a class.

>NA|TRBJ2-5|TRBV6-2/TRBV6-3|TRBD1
TGTGCCAGCAGTGCAGGACAGGTATACCAAGAGACCCAGTACTTC
CASSAGQVYQETQYF
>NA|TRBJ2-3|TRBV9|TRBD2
TGTGCCAGCAGCGTAGGGGGACTAGCGGGGCAGACAGATACGCAGTATTTT
CASSVGGLAGQTDTQYF
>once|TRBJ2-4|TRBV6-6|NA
TGTGCCAGCAGTTACGAACAGGCCTTAGCAAACATTCAGTACTTC
CASSYEQALANIQYF
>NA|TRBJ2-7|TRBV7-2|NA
TGTGCCAGCAGCTTCGCGTCGCTCTACGAGCAGTACTTC
CASSFASLYEQYF
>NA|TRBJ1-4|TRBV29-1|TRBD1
TGCAGCGTGGTGACAGGGGTTAATGAAAAACTGTTTTTT
CSVVTGVNEKLFF
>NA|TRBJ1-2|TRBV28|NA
TGTGCCAGCAGTAACACAGGGCTGGGGTACTATGGCTACACCTTC
CASSNTGLGYYGYTF
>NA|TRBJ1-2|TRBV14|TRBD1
TGTGCCAGCAGCCAACGTTGGGACAGGGGGCCGCGAGGCTACACCTTC
CASSQRWDRGPRGYTF
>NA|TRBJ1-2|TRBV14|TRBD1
TGTGCCAGCAGCCGACGACAGGGGAATGGCTACACCTTC
CASSRRQGNGYTF
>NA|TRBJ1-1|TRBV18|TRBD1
TGTGCCAGCTCACCCCGGACAGGGGGCCCCATGAACACTGAAGCTTTCTTT
CASSPRTGGPMNTEAFF
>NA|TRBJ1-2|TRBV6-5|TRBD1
TGTGCCAGCAGTTACGCGGGGACAGGGGGCTATGGCTACACCTTC
CASSYAGTGGYGYTF
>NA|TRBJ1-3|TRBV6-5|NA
TGTGCCAGCAAGACAGGTATCTCTGGAAACACCATATATTTT
CASKTGISGNTIYF